This T cell receptor (beta chain) is drawn from a study of cytomegalovirus exposure and HLA in healthy donors. Study outcomes and limitations: An assumption of roughly uniform sequencing depth across donors underlay the presence/absence analyses. Many donors carried some public TCRs, although rarity characterized most TCR sequences.

Comments on this clone: The antigen is not known.

Primers: 60 Vbeta forward and 13 Jbeta reverse. Generated by immunoSEQ multiplex PCR, the TCRdb table keeps only in-frame clones and is missing some. Of some 120,000 clones listed, 60% to 85% were seen once; the top ten hold 3.4%. The ends lost 6 bases at V and 5 bases at J; junction bases unmatched: 8. There are 16 residues in the CDR3. Germline V gene sequence: CDR1 SGHDN, CDR2 FVKESK. The source of this sequence is a man in his thirties or forties in good health and CMV-seronegative. The V gene is TRBV14, the J gene TRBJ2-5; 14 nucleotides agree with TRBD2. Sequenced material: PBMCs. The CDR3 nucleotides read TGTGCCAGCAGTCGACTAGCGGGGGGGCGTCGGGAGACCCAGTACTTC. Translation gives CASSRLAGGRRETQYF. The full variable domain, completed using reference TRBV14 and TRBJ2-5, is EAGVTQFPSHSVIEKGQTVTLRCDPISGHDNLYWYRRVMGKEIKFLLHFVKESKQDESGMPNNRFLAERTGGTYSTLKVQPAELEDSGVYFCASSRLAGGRRETQYFGPGTRLLVL.